The source of this TCR beta chain is a study of CD4 and CD8 cells across lung adenocarcinoma regions. Each CDR3 protein is one row after TCRdb ran MiXCR on the PCR reads. The sample shows 13,000 or so distinct CDR3 sequences, roughly 48% of them seen only once. The CDR3 is 16 amino acids. With V trimmed by 4 bases and J by 4 bases, 7 bases remained unmatched. CDR1 is SGDLS and CDR2 is YYNGEE in the germline V gene. Localized lung adenocarcinoma, a non-small cell lung cancer, affected the donors. V usage is TRBV9 and J usage is TRBJ2-5; 13 bases fit TRBD2. This clonotype was sampled from a male donor with lung adenocarcinoma. The CD4 and CD8 labels of this study may be unreliable. Material: CD4+ T cells from the center of a lung tumor. CDR3 bases: TGTGCCAGCAGCCCGGGACTAGCGGGAACTATAGAGACCCAGTACTTC. It is translated as CASSPGLAGTIETQYF.